This entry describes one T cell receptor beta chain. The repertoire was sequenced with immunoSEQ multiplex PCR; TCRdb's copy has only in-frame clones and lacks some. The repertoire has approximately 330,000 clones, over 90% of them found once; the top ten carry 4.5% to 7%. This CDR3 has 16 amino acids. Per germline, CDR1 MRHNA and CDR2 SNTAGT. V was cut by 2 bases and J by 2 bases, with 10 bases left in between. The source of the sample is a study of brain T cells in children with intractable seizures. Documented time point: blood from clinic visit 5 months post-surgery; TSC patient then seizure free. Pre-surgery treatment included at least one anti-epileptic drug.

The receptor was isolated from a boy in the first two years of life with tuberous sclerosis and intractable seizures. The rearrangement links TRBV6-4 to TRBJ2-6, with D perhaps matching TRBD1 (5 bases). The sample in question was peripheral blood, obtained more than 4 months after surgery. CDR3: CASSDEIGAGANVLTF. The DNA for the CDR3 is TGTGCCAGCAGTGACGAGATAGGGGCTGGGGCCAACGTCCTGACTTTC.